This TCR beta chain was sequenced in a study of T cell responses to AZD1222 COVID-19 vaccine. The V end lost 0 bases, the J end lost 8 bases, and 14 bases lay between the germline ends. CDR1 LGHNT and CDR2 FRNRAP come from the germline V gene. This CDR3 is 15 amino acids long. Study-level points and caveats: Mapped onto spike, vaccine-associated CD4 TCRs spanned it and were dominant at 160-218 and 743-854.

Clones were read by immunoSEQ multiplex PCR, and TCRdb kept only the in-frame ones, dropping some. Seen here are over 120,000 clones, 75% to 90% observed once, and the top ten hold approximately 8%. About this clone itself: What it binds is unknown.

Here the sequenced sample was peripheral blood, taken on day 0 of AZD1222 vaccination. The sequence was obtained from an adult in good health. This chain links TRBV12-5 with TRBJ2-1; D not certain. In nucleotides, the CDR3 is TGTGCTAGTGGTTTGGTCCTCTCCGGTGGGGATGAGCAGTTCTTC. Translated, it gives CASGLVLSGGDEQFF.